This T cell receptor beta chain was sequenced for a study of control samples from healthy donors and cancer patients. This CDR3 has 13 amino acids. CDR1 and CDR2 from the germline V gene are SGHTA and FQGNSA. V shed 5 bases, J shed 8 bases, and the junction held 8 bases outside the gene matches. Data came from immunoSEQ multiplex PCR; TCRdb stores just in-frame clones and leaves some out. The top ten clones hold 14% of a sample with 130,000 or so clones, around 94% of them seen once. This receptor was identified in a man aged 55 to 70 with colorectal cancer. Sequenced input: PBMCs. This chain links TRBV7-2 with TRBJ1-2, with 7 bases aligning to TRBD1. The CDR3 protein is CASSQQGGTGYTF. The CDR3 DNA reads as TGTGCCAGCAGCCAGCAGGGGGGAACAGGCTACACCTTC.